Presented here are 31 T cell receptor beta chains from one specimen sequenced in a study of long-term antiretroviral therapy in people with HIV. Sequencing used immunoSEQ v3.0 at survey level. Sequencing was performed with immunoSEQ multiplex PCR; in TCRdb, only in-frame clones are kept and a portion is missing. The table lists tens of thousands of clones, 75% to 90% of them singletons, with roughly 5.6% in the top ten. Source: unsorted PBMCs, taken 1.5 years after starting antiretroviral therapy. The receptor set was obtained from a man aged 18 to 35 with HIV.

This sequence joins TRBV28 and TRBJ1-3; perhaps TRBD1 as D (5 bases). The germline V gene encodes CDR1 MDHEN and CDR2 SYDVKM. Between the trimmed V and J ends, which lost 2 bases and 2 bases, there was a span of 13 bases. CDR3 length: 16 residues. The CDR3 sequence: CASSLPLGGTGNTIYF. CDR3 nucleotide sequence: TGTGCCAGCAGTTTACCGCTTGGGGGGACTGGAAACACCATATATTTT.

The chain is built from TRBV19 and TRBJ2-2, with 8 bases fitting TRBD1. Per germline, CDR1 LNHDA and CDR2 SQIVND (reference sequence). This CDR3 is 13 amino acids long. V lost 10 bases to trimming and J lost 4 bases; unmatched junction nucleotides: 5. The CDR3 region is CATSDRGTGELFF. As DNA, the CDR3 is TGTGCCACCTCAGACAGGGGCACCGGGGAGCTGTTTTTT.

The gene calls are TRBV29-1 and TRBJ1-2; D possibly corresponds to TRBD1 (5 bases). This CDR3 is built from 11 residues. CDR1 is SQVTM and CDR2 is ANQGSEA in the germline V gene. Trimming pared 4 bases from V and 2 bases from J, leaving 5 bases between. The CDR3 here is CSVGGNYGYTF. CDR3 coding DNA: TGCAGCGTTGGGGGGAACTATGGCTACACCTTC.

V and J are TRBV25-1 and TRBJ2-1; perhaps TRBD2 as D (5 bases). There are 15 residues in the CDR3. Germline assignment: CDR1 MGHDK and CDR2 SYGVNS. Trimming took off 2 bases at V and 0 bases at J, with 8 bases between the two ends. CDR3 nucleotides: TGTGCCAGCAGTGAAGGGAGTAACTCCTACAATGAGCAGTTCTTC. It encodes CASSEGSNSYNEQFF.

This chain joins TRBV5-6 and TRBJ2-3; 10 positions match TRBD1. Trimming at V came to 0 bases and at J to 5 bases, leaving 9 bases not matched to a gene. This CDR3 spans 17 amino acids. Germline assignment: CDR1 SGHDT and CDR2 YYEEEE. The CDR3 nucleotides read TGTGCCAGCAGCTTGGGGGATAGGGGACAGGGGCGAGATACGCAGTATTTT. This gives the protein CASSLGDRGQGRDTQYF.

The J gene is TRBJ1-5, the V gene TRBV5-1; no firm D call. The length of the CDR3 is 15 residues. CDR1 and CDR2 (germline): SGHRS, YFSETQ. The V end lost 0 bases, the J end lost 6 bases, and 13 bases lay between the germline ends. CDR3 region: CASSLGEGVSQPQHF. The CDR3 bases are TGCGCCAGCAGCTTGGGAGAGGGTGTGAGTCAGCCCCAGCATTTT.

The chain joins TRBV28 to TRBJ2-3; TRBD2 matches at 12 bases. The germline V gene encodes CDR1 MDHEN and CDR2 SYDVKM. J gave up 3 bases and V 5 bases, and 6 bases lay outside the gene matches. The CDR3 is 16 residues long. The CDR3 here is CASSGLAGGPTDTQYF. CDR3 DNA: TGTGCCAGCAGTGGGCTAGCGGGAGGGCCGACAGATACGCAGTATTTT.

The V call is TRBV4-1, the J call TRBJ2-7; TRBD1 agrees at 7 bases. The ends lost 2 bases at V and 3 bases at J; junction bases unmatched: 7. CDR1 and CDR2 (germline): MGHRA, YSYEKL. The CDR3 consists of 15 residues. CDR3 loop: CASSQIGTVSYEQYF. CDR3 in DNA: TGCGCCAGCAGCCAAATCGGGACAGTCAGCTACGAGCAGTACTTC.

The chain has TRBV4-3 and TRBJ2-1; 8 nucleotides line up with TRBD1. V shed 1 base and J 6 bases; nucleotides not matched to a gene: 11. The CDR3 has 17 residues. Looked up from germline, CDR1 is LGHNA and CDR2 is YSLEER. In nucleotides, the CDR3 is TGCGCCAGCAGCCAAGCGACAGGGGCCCCTCAGGGCAATGAGCAGTTCTTC. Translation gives CASSQATGAPQGNEQFF.

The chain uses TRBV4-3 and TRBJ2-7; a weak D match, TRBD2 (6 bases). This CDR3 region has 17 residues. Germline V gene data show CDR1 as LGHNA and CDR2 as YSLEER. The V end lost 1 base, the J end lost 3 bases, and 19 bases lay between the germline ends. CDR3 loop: CASSQVLLGGDYYEQYF. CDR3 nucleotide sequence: TGCGCCAGCAGCCAAGTCCTCTTGGGGGGAGATTACTACGAGCAGTACTTC.

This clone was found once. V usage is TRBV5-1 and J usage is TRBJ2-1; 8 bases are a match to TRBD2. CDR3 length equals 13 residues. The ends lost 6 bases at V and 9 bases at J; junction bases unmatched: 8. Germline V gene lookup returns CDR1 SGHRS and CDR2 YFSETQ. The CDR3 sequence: CASTGLEDSEQFF. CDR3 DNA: TGCGCCAGCACGGGACTAGAAGACAGTGAGCAGTTCTTC.

The DNA of the CDR3 is TGTGCCAGTAGTATATCTGGGGGCACAGATACGCAGTATTTT. Protein product: CASSISGGTDTQYF. The genes are TRBV19 and TRBJ2-3; D is ambiguous. The V gene lost 2 bases and the J gene lost 1 base, with 7 bases spanning the gap. The CDR3 totals 14 residues. Germline CDR1 and CDR2: LNHDA and SQIVND (reference sequence). Filled out from reference TRBV19 and TRBJ2-3, the complete variable domain reads DGGITQSPKYLFRKEGQNVTLSCEQNLNHDAMYWYRQDPGQGLRLIYYSQIVNDFQKGDIAEGYSVSREKKESFPLTVTSAQKNPTAFYLCASSISGGTDTQYFGPGTRLTVL.

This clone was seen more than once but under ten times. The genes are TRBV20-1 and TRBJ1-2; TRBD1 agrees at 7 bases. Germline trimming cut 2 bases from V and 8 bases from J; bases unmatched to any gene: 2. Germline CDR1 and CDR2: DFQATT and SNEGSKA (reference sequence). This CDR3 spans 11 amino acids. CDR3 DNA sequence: TGCAGTGCTAGAACGGACAGGGGCTACACCTTC. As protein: CSARTDRGYTF.

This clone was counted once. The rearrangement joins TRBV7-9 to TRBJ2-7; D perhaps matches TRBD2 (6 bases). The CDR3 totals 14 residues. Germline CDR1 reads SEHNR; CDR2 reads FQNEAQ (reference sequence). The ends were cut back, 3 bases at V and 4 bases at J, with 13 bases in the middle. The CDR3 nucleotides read TGTGCCAGCAGCTTTGGGCGGGATGGGTACGAGCAGTACTTC. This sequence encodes CASSFGRDGYEQYF.

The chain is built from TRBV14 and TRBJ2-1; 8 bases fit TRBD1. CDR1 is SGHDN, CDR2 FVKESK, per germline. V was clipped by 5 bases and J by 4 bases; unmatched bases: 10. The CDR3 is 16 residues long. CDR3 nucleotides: TGTGCCAGCAGCGTACGGGACAGGTTCCTATACAATGAGCAGTTCTTC. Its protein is CASSVRDRFLYNEQFF.

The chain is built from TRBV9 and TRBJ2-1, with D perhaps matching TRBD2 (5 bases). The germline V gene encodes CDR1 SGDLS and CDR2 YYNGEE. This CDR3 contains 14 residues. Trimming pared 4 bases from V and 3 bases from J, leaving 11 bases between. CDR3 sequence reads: CASSPRGSYNEQFF. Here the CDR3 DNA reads TGTGCCAGCAGCCCCCGGGGTAGCTACAATGAGCAGTTCTTC.

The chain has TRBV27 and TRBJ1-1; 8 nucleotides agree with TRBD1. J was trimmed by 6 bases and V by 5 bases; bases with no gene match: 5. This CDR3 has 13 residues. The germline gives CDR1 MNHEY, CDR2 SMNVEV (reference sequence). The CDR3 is CASSPRQGSEAFF. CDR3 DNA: TGTGCCAGCAGTCCAAGACAGGGGTCTGAAGCTTTCTTT.

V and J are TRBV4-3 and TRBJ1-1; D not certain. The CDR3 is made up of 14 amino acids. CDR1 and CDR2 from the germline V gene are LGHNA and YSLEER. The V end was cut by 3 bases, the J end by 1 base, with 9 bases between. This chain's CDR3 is CASSHYKGNTEAFF. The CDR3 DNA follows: TGCGCCAGCAGCCACTATAAGGGGAACACTGAAGCTTTCTTT.

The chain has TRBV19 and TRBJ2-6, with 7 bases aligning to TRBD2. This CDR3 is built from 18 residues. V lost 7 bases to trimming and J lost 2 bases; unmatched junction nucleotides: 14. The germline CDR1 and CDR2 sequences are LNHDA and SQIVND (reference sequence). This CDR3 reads CASTLYGGKTTGANVLTF. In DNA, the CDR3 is TGTGCCAGTACCCTATACGGGGGGAAGACTACTGGGGCCAACGTCCTGACTTTC.

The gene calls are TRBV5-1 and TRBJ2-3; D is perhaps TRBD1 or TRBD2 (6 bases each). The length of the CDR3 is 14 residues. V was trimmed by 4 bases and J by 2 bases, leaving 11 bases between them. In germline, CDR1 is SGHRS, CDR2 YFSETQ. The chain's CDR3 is CASSPEGDTDTQYF. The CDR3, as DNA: TGCGCCAGCAGCCCGGAGGGGGACACAGATACGCAGTATTTT.

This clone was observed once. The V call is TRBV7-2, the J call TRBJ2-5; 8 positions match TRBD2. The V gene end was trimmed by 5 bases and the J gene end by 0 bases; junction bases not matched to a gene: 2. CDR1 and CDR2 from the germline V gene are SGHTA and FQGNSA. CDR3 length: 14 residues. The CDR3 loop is CASSRSGNQETQYF. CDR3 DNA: TGTGCCAGCAGCCGTAGCGGGAACCAAGAGACCCAGTACTTC. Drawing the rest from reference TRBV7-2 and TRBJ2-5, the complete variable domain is GAGVSQSPSNKVTEKGKDVELRCDPISGHTALYWYRQSLGQGLEFLIYFQGNSAPDKSGLPSDRFSAERTGGSVSTLTIQRTQQEDSAVYLCASSRSGNQETQYFGPGTRLLVL.

The CDR3 DNA follows: TGTGCCAGCAGTTTAAGCTCCGGACAGACTGGAAACACCATATATTTT. This translates into CASSLSSGQTGNTIYF. The chain recombines TRBV28 with TRBJ1-3, with a tentative D call TRBD1 (6 bases). Germline values: CDR1 MDHEN, CDR2 SYDVKM. Trimming pared 2 bases from V and 2 bases from J, leaving 13 bases between. The CDR3 length is 16 residues.

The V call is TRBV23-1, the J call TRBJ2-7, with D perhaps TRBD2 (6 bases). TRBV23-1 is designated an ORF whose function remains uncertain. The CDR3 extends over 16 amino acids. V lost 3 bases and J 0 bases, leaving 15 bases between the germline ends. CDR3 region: CASSHPRGIFSYEQYF. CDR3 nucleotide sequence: TGCGCCAGCAGTCACCCGCGCGGGATCTTCTCCTACGAGCAGTACTTC.

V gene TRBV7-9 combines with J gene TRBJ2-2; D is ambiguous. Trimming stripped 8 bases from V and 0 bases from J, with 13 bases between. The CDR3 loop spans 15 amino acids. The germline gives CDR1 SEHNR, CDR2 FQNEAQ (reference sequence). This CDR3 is CASGRTAPNTGELFF. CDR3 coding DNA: TGTGCCAGCGGCAGGACGGCCCCGAACACCGGGGAGCTGTTTTTT.

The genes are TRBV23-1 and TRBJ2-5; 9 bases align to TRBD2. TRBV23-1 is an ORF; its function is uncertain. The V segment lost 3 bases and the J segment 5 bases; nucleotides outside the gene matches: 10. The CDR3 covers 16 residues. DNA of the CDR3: TGCGCCAGCAGTCATTCGGTAGCGGGAGAGAGGGAGACCCAGTACTTC. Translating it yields CASSHSVAGERETQYF.

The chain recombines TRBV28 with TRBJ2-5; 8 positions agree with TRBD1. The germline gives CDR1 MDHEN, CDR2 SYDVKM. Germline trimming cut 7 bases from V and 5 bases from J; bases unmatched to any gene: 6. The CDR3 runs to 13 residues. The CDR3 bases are TGTGCCAGCAAAGTGACAGGGGCGGAGACCCAGTACTTC. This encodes CASKVTGAETQYF.

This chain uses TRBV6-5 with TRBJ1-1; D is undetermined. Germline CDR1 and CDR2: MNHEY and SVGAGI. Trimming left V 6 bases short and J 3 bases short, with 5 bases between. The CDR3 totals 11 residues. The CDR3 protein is CASRYDTEAFF. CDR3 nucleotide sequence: TGTGCCAGCAGGTATGACACTGAAGCTTTCTTT.

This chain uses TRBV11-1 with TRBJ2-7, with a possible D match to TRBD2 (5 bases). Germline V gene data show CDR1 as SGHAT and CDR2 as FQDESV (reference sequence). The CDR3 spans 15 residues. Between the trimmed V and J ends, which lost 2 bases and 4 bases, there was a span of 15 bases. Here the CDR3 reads CASSLRQEALYEQYF. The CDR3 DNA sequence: TGTGCCAGCAGCTTACGCCAGGAGGCTCTTTACGAGCAGTACTTC.

This chain's CDR3 is CASSYGFYEQYF. The CDR3 DNA reads as TGTGCCAGCAGCTACGGCTTCTACGAGCAGTACTTC. The chain uses TRBV28 and TRBJ2-7; no clear D. The CDR3 extends over 12 amino acids. Per germline, CDR1 MDHEN and CDR2 SYDVKM. V shed 6 bases and J shed 3 bases, with 9 bases lying between them.

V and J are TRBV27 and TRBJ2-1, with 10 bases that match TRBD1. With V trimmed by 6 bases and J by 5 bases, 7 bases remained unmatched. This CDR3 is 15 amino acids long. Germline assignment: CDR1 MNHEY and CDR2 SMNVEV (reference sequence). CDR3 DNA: TGTGCCAGCAGGTCCGGGACAGGGGCCAACAATGAGCAGTTCTTC. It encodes CASRSGTGANNEQFF.

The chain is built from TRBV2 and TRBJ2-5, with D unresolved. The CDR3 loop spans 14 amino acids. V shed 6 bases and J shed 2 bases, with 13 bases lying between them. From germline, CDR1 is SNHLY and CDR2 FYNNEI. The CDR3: CASSKRATQETQYF. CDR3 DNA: TGTGCCAGCAGCAAGCGAGCAACTCAAGAGACCCAGTACTTC.